Below are 14 T cell receptor beta chains sequenced from a single sample in a study of blood T cells in healthy people across ages. Then a second PCR, running about 6 to 12 cycles, was carried out with a sample-barcoded 5' primer and a J-beta primer mix. Each CDR3 protein gets one entry after TCRdb re-called the 5' RACE reads with MiXCR. The sample has roughly 720,000 distinct CDR3 sequences; approximately 53% are singletons. The sample consisted of blood. The receptors come from an elderly man in good health.

This clonotype was recorded once. This chain uses TRBV6-2 or TRBV6-3 with TRBJ2-1; the match to TRBD2 covers 9 bases. The CDR3 totals 15 residues. CDR1 is MNHEY, CDR2 SVGEGT, per germline. Germline trimming cut 8 bases from V and 0 bases from J; bases unmatched to any gene: 5. DNA of the CDR3: TGTGCCAGCTGGCCAGCGGGAGGCTCCTACAATGAGCAGTTCTTC. It codes for CASWPAGGSYNEQFF.

The chain links TRBV29-1 to TRBJ2-5; D is unresolved. The J call is uncertain, as TRBJ2-7 better fits the DNA end. Germline V gives CDR1 SQVTM, CDR2 ANQGSEA. The CDR3 sequence is 10 residues long. The CDR3 loop is CSVEDHEQYF. CDR3 sequence (DNA): TGCAGCGTTGAAGACCACGAGCAGTACTTC.

In its sample, this clonotype was seen many times. The chain carries TRBV29-1 and TRBJ1-2; TRBD1 might be the D (5 bases). CDR1 and CDR2 from the germline V gene are SQVTM and ANQGSEA. Between the trimmed V and J ends, which lost 1 base and 7 bases, there was a span of 13 bases. CDR3 length equals 13 residues. CDR3 nucleotides: TGCAGCGTTGAAGCGGGACCCTGGAGTGGCTACACCTTC. It is translated as CSVEAGPWSGYTF.

The table lists this clonotype with a count of one. The rearrangement joins TRBV20-1 to TRBJ2-1; D is possibly TRBD1 (6 bases). CDR3 size: 16 residues. Germline CDR1 is DFQATT and CDR2 is SNEGSKA (reference sequence). Trimming shortened V by 3 bases and J by 3 bases, and 18 bases separated the two germline ends. The CDR3 loop is CSASGPKRGSYNEQFF. The CDR3 nucleotides are TGCAGTGCTAGTGGGCCTAAGAGGGGGAGCTACAATGAGCAGTTCTTC.

The V call is TRBV27, the J call TRBJ1-2; D may be TRBD1 (6 bases). CDR1 and CDR2 (germline): MNHEY, SMNVEV (reference sequence). Trimming took off 6 bases at V and 4 bases at J, with 15 bases between the two ends. CDR3 length: 14 amino acids. In DNA form, the CDR3 reads TGTGCCAGCAGCGGCAGGGGCGGGAGCTATGGCTACACCTTC. It codes for CASSGRGGSYGYTF.

This chain connects TRBV6-6 to TRBJ2-1; tentatively, D is TRBD2 (5 bases). CDR3 length: 12 residues. Germline loops: CDR1 MNHNY, CDR2 SVGAGI (reference sequence). V gave up 6 bases and J gave up 3 bases, with 6 bases separating them. In DNA, the CDR3 is TGTGCCAGCAGCCGGGACTACAATGAGCAGTTCTTC. Translated: CASSRDYNEQFF.

This clonotype was counted between two and nine times. V and J are TRBV5-1 and TRBJ2-5; D unresolved. Germline CDR1 SGHRS, CDR2 YFSETQ. The CDR3 totals 15 residues. V was cut by 4 bases and J by 11 bases, with 24 bases left in between. This CDR3 is CASSLQLPANNEQYF. DNA for the CDR3: TGCGCCAGCAGCCTTCAACTACCCGCGAATAATGAGCAGTACTTC.

The rearrangement links TRBV24-1 to TRBJ1-5; tentatively, D is TRBD1 (5 bases). The V end lost 4 bases, the J end lost 3 bases, and 12 bases lay between the germline ends. This CDR3 has 15 residues. Germline V CDR1 and CDR2: KGHDR, SFDVKD. The CDR3 loop is CATSEGGRINQPQHF. In nucleotides, the CDR3 is TGTGCCACCAGTGAGGGGGGAAGGATCAATCAGCCCCAGCATTTT.

This clonotype came up a few times. A single base separates this from a much larger clone, so it may be a read error. This chain links TRBV10-3 with TRBJ2-7; 8 nucleotides line up with TRBD2. The V and J ends lost 9 bases and 5 bases, in that order; junction bases with no gene match: 12. The germline CDR1 and CDR2 sequences are ENHRY and SYGVKD. This CDR3 is 14 amino acids long. In DNA, the CDR3 is TGTGCCATAGGGGTGGGGACCGGGAGGGACGAGCAGTACTTC. This codes for CAIGVGTGRDEQYF.

This rearrangement joins TRBV20-1 to TRBJ1-1; unclear D gene. CDR3 length: 14 residues. Trimming cost V 0 bases and J 0 bases, with 8 bases left between them. Germline CDR1 and CDR2: DFQATT and SNEGSKA (reference sequence). CDR3 amino acids: CSARDLPVNTEAFF. DNA of the CDR3: TGCAGTGCTAGAGATCTGCCGGTGAACACTGAAGCTTTCTTT.

This chain uses TRBV25-1 with TRBJ2-7; no clear D. Trimming took 2 bases from V and 0 from J, leaving 14 bases between them. Germline V gene sequence: CDR1 MGHDK, CDR2 SYGVNS. CDR3 length equals 16 residues. CDR3 DNA sequence: TGTGCCAGCAGTGAAATCCCGACGGCTAGCTCCTACGAGCAGTACTTC. Its protein product is CASSEIPTASSYEQYF.

V and J are TRBV5-1 and TRBJ1-1; no reliable D call. This CDR3 has 15 residues. The germline V gene has CDR1 SGHRS and CDR2 YFSETQ. V lost 0 bases and J 1 base, leaving 10 bases between the germline ends. The CDR3 sequence: CASSLGRRRNTEAFF. CDR3 coding DNA: TGCGCCAGCAGCTTGGGGAGGCGGAGGAACACTGAAGCTTTCTTT.

The chain is built from TRBV5-1 and TRBJ2-7; D may be TRBD2 (6 bases). The CDR3 length is 16 residues. V lost 4 bases and J 2 bases, leaving 19 bases between the germline ends. Germline CDR1 and CDR2: SGHRS and YFSETQ. The DNA of the CDR3 is TGCGCCAGCAGCGTATGGGCTGGAGGGCTAACCTACGAGCAGTACTTC. Its protein is CASSVWAGGLTYEQYF.

This clonotype has just a few counts. The chain links TRBV6-2 or TRBV6-3 to TRBJ2-7; D call uncertain. CDR1 and CDR2 from the germline V gene are MNHEY and SVGEGT. This CDR3 contains 14 residues. Trimming left V 2 bases short and J 2 bases short, with 10 bases between. CDR3 sequence reads: CASSYSRKTYEQYF. CDR3 nucleotide sequence: TGTGCCAGCAGTTACAGCAGGAAGACCTACGAGCAGTACTTC.